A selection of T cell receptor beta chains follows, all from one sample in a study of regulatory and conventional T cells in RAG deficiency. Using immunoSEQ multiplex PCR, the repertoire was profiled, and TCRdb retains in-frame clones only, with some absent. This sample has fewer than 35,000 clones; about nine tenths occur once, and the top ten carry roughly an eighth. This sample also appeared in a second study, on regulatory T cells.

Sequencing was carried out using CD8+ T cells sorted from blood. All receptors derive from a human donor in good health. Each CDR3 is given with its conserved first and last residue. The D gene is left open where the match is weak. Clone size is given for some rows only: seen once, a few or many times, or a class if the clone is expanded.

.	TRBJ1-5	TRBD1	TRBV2	TGTGCCAGCAGTCAGGACAGGGGGGGGCCCCAGCATTTT	CASSQDRGGPQHF
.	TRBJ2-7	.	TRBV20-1	TGCAGCGGTCGGGATCCCTACGAGCAGTACTTC	CSGRDPYEQYF
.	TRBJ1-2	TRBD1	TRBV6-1	TGTGCCAGCAGTGCAAACGTATGGGGACAGGATAACTATGGCTACACCTTC	CASSANVWGQDNYGYTF
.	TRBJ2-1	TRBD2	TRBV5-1	TGCGCCAGCAGCTTGGCTAGCGGGAGGGTGAATGAGCAGTTCTTC	CASSLASGRVNEQFF
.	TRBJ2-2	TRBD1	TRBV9	TGTGCCAGCAGCGCGACCGGGACAGGGAGGAACGGGGAGCTGTTTTTT	CASSATGTGRNGELFF
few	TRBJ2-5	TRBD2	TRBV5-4	TGTGCCAGCAGCTTGAGGACTAGCGGGGCGGAGACCCAGTACTTC	CASSLRTSGAETQYF
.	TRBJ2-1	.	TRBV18	TGTGCCAGCTCCCGCAAGTCGGCGGGGGCGGACAATGAGCAGTTCTTC	CASSRKSAGADNEQFF
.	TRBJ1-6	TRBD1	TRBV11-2	TGTGCCAGCAGCTCAGGGGGTTCTAATTCACCCCTCCACTTT	CASSSGGSNSPLHF
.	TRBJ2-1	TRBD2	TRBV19	TGTGCCAGTCAAATTACTAGCGGGAGAGGCAATGAGCAGTTCTTC	CASQITSGRGNEQFF
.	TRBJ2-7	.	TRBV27	TGTGCCAGCACCCCATCCTCGCACAGTTCCTACGAGCAGTACTTC	CASTPSSHSSYEQYF
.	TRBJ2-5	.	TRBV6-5	TGTGCCAGCAGTTACGGGGACACAATCGAAGAGACCCAGTACTTC	CASSYGDTIEETQYF
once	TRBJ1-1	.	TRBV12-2	TGTGCAAGTCGCTTCCCGGACAGTGAAGCTTTCTTT	CASRFPDSEAFF
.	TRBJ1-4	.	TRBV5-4	TGTGCCAGCAGCTTGTCTACAGACCCAAATGAAAAACTGTTTTTT	CASSLSTDPNEKLFF
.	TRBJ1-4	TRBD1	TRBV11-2	TGTGCCAGCAGTAGTATCAGGGGGCGGCATGAAAAACTGTTTTTT	CASSSIRGRHEKLFF
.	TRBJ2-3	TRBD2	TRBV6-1	TGTGCCAGCAGTAAAGCCGGGACTAGCGGCACAGATACGCAGTATTTT	CASSKAGTSGTDTQYF
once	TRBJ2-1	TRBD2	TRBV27	TGTGCCAGCAGTCTCGCCGCGGGAGGGCCCCACAATGAGCAGTTCTTC	CASSLAAGGPHNEQFF
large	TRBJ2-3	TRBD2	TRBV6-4	TGTGCCAGCAGTGAGCGGGGGAGCACAGATACGCAGTATTTT	CASSERGSTDTQYF
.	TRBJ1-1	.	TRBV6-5	TGTGCCAGCAGTGAGACAAGGAACACTGAAGCTTTCTTT	CASSETRNTEAFF
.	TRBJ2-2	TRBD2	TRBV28	TGTGCCAGCAAGGGACTAGCGGATAACACCGGGGAGCTGTTTTTT	CASKGLADNTGELFF
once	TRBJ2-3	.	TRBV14	TGTGCCAGCAGCCAAGTGGGAACTTATACGCAGTATTTT	CASSQVGTYTQYF
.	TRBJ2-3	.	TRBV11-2	TGTGCCAGCAGTCGACGGCCCCAATGGGGGCCTGGCACAGATACGCAGTATTTT	CASSRRPQWGPGTDTQYF
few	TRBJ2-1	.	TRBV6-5	TGTGCCAGCACTAATCTGCAAGGGGCCCGCAATGAGCAGTTCTTC	CASTNLQGARNEQFF
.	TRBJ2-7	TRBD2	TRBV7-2	TGTGCCAGCAGCTTAGGACTAGCGGGTTACGAGCAGTACTTC	CASSLGLAGYEQYF
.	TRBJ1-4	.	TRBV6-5	TGTGCCAGCAGTTACTCACGGGGTCGGGAAAAACTGTTTTTT	CASSYSRGREKLFF
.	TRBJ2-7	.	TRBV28	TGTGCCAGCAGTTGGGGGGCCTACGAGCAGTACTTC	CASSWGAYEQYF
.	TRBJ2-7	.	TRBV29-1	TGCAGCGTTGGGGGAGGCTACGAGCAGTACTTC	CSVGGGYEQYF
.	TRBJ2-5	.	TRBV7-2	TGTGCCAGCAGCTTAGTGAAAGTGAAGAGCCAAGAGACCCAGTACTTC	CASSLVKVKSQETQYF
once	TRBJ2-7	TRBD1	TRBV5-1	TGCGCCAGCAGCTCAGACAGGGGAACGGACGAGCAGTACTTC	CASSSDRGTDEQYF